This T cell receptor (beta chain) was sequenced for a study of early T cells in non-severe SARS-CoV-2 infection. Study in general: Chains were not paired, and sequencing was done on bulk RNA from unsorted whole blood.

This clonotype was seen repeatedly, ten times or more. V lost 1 base and J lost 5, with 8 bases in between. The CDR3 spans 14 residues. Germline lookup yields CDR1 SGHAT and CDR2 FQNNGV. Molecules of cDNA were individually given unique molecular identifiers that were attached to them. TCRdb reprocessed the 5' RACE reads with MiXCR, giving one entry per CDR3 protein. This sample carries some 50,000 distinct CDR3 sequences, around 9.3% of them seen once, and the ten largest clones take approximately 4%. The material sequenced was whole blood, taken at baseline. The receptor was derived from an adult who was a healthcare worker with PCR-confirmed SARS-CoV-2 infection or an uninfected control (not recorded which). J is TRBJ1-4 and V is TRBV11-2; possible D gene TRBD1, 6 bases. The CDR3 region has the DNA TGTGCCAGCAGCTTAGTGGACAGAAATGAAAAACTGTTTTTT. Residues: CASSLVDRNEKLFF.